A single sample is the source of the 14 T cell receptor beta chains below, sequenced in a study of T cells in Graves' hyperthyroidism and ophthalmopathy. Amplified regions were TCR beta CDR3 sequences from RNA transcripts. The HTBI set primed first-round TCR CDR3 RT-PCR. TCRdb fed the multiplex PCR reads into MiXCR, producing one record per CDR3 protein. The sample contains 250,000 to 400,000 distinct CDR3 sequences, roughly 13% of which appear only once. The sample taken for sequencing was blood. The receptors derive from a woman aged 40 to 50 with Graves' ophthalmopathy.

This clonotype was recorded at least ten times. This rearrangement joins TRBV20-1 to TRBJ1-2, with D unclear. The germline gives CDR1 DFQATT, CDR2 SNEGSKA (reference sequence). This CDR3 contains 11 residues. The chain's CDR3 is CSAEGSKGYTF. The CDR3 DNA reads TGCAGCGCGGAGGGAAGTAAAGGCTACACCTTC.

This clonotype came up many times. This chain joins TRBV27 and TRBJ1-2; 7 bases align to TRBD1. The V segment lost 5 bases and the J segment 4 bases; nucleotides outside the gene matches: 7. The CDR3 runs to 14 residues. Germline CDR1 MNHEY, CDR2 SMNVEV (reference sequence). CDR3 sequence reads: CASSRTGVSYGYTF. In nucleotides, the CDR3 is TGTGCCAGCAGTCGTACAGGGGTTAGCTATGGCTACACCTTC.

This clonotype was seen a handful of times. The chain links TRBV29-1 to TRBJ2-7; TRBD2 matches 8 bases. The J segment lost 6 bases and the V segment lost 3 bases, leaving 13 bases of the junction unmatched. The germline CDR1 and CDR2 sequences are SQVTM and ANQGSEA. CDR3 size: 15 residues. The DNA for the CDR3 is TGCAGCGTTGAGCTCGGTCCGGGGGGGTCTTCCGAGCAGTACTTC. It codes for CSVELGPGGSSEQYF.

DNA for the CDR3: TGCGCCAGCAGCAGAAGCACAGGGATTTGGGGCACTGAAGCTTTCTTT. Translating gives CASSRSTGIWGTEAFF. The J gene is TRBJ1-1, the V gene TRBV5-1, with TRBD1 as a possible D gene (6 bases). The CDR3 contains 16 residues. Germline CDR1 and CDR2: SGHRS and YFSETQ. V was pared by 4 bases and J by 4 bases, with 20 bases between.

This rearrangement joins TRBV27 to TRBJ1-5; D is possibly TRBD1 (5 bases). Trimming took 5 bases from V and 6 from J, leaving 17 bases between them. The CDR3 is made up of 15 amino acids. CDR1 is MNHEY, CDR2 SMNVEV, per germline (reference sequence). The CDR3 sequence is CASSPDAGQGQPQHF. CDR3 sequence (DNA): TGTGCCAGCAGTCCGGACGCGGGTCAGGGTCAGCCCCAGCATTTT.

This clonotype was seen many times. This sequence joins TRBV20-1 and TRBJ2-1; TRBD1 agrees at 8 bases. This CDR3 is built from 13 residues. V lost 7 bases, J lost 9 bases, and 11 bases stayed unmatched. The germline V gene encodes CDR1 DFQATT and CDR2 SNEGSKA (reference sequence). The CDR3 nucleotides are TGCAGTGTTCCCAGGACAGGGCCTGGTGAGCAGTTCTTC. Translation gives CSVPRTGPGEQFF.

In this sample, this clonotype turned up a few times. J is TRBJ1-3 and V is TRBV7-8; 7 bases match TRBD1. V lost 5 bases, J lost 2 bases, and 12 bases stayed unmatched. There are 17 residues in the CDR3. Germline-derived CDR1 and CDR2 are SGHVS and FQNEAQ. The chain's CDR3 is CASSPRTGNSPGNTIYF. In nucleotides, the CDR3 is TGTGCCAGCAGCCCGAGGACAGGAAACTCACCTGGAAACACCATATATTTT. The full variable domain, completed using reference TRBV7-8 and TRBJ1-3, is GAGVSQSPRYKVAKRGQDVALRCDPISGHVSLFWYQQALGQGPEFLTYFQNEAQLDKSGLPSDRFFAERPEGSVSTLKIQRTQQEDSAVYLCASSPRTGNSPGNTIYFGEGSWLTVV.

This clonotype was recorded many times. V gene TRBV28 combines with J gene TRBJ1-2; D uncertain. The CDR3 covers 13 residues. Trimming shortened V by 5 bases and J by 2 bases, and 9 bases separated the two germline ends. The germline V gene has CDR1 MDHEN and CDR2 SYDVKM. CDR3 DNA: TGTGCCAGCAGTCCCCCGGGGAACTATGGCTACACCTTC. Translation: CASSPPGNYGYTF.

This clonotype was observed many times. The chain recombines TRBV6-2 or TRBV6-3 with TRBJ1-3, with 9 bases that match TRBD1. The CDR3 totals 16 residues. The germline V gene has CDR1 MNHEY and CDR2 SVGEGT. J gave up 7 bases and V 7 bases, and 14 bases lay outside the gene matches. The chain's CDR3 is CASNQAGTGRRNTIYF. In DNA form, the CDR3 reads TGTGCCAGCAACCAAGCCGGGACAGGGAGGAGGAACACCATATATTTT.

The V and J genes are TRBV5-4 and TRBJ2-2; weak D call: TRBD2 (5 bases). This CDR3 is built from 16 residues. V was trimmed by 0 bases and J by 5 bases, leaving 14 bases between them. Germline lookup yields CDR1 SGHNT and CDR2 YYREEE (reference sequence). In DNA form, the CDR3 reads TGTGCCAGCAGCTTGGGTTTAGCGACCTTAACCGGGGAGCTGTTTTTT. Protein product: CASSLGLATLTGELFF.

This clonotype was seen many times. The chain recombines TRBV5-1 with TRBJ1-1; TRBD1 aligns across 8 bases. The junction had 5 bases not matched to a gene; V was cut back by 4 bases and J by 3 bases. Germline V gene data show CDR1 as SGHRS and CDR2 as YFSETQ. CDR3 size: 14 residues. CDR3 coding DNA: TGCGCCAGCAGCGTATCAGGGGGCTACACTGAAGCTTTCTTT. Translated: CASSVSGGYTEAFF.

The chain is built from TRBV6-1 and TRBJ2-3, with 11 bases lining up with TRBD2. The V gene end was trimmed by 6 bases and the J gene end by 2 bases; junction bases not matched to a gene: 7. This CDR3 spans 16 amino acids. CDR1 and CDR2 (germline): MNHNS, SASEGT. CDR3 DNA sequence: TGTGCCAGCAGCCTCACTAGCGGGGGCACCACAGATACGCAGTATTTT. Its translation: CASSLTSGGTTDTQYF.

The chain links TRBV5-1 to TRBJ2-2; TRBD1 aligns across 7 bases. Trimming took 5 bases from V and 1 from J; bases not matched to a gene: 8. This CDR3 has 16 residues. Germline CDR1 SGHRS, CDR2 YFSETQ. CDR3 nucleotides: TGCGCCAGCAGTCCGACTGGACAGGTGAACACCGGGGAGCTGTTTTTT. Protein: CASSPTGQVNTGELFF.

Concerning this clonotype itself: A read error may explain this, as a much larger clone is one base away. This chain uses TRBV30 with TRBJ1-1; D is ambiguous. The CDR3 consists of 13 residues. CDR1 and CDR2 (germline): GTSNPN, SVGIG (reference sequence). This CDR3 reads CAWSVPPNTEALF. The CDR3 DNA sequence: TGTGCCTGGAGTGTACCCCCGAACACTGAAGCTTTATTT.